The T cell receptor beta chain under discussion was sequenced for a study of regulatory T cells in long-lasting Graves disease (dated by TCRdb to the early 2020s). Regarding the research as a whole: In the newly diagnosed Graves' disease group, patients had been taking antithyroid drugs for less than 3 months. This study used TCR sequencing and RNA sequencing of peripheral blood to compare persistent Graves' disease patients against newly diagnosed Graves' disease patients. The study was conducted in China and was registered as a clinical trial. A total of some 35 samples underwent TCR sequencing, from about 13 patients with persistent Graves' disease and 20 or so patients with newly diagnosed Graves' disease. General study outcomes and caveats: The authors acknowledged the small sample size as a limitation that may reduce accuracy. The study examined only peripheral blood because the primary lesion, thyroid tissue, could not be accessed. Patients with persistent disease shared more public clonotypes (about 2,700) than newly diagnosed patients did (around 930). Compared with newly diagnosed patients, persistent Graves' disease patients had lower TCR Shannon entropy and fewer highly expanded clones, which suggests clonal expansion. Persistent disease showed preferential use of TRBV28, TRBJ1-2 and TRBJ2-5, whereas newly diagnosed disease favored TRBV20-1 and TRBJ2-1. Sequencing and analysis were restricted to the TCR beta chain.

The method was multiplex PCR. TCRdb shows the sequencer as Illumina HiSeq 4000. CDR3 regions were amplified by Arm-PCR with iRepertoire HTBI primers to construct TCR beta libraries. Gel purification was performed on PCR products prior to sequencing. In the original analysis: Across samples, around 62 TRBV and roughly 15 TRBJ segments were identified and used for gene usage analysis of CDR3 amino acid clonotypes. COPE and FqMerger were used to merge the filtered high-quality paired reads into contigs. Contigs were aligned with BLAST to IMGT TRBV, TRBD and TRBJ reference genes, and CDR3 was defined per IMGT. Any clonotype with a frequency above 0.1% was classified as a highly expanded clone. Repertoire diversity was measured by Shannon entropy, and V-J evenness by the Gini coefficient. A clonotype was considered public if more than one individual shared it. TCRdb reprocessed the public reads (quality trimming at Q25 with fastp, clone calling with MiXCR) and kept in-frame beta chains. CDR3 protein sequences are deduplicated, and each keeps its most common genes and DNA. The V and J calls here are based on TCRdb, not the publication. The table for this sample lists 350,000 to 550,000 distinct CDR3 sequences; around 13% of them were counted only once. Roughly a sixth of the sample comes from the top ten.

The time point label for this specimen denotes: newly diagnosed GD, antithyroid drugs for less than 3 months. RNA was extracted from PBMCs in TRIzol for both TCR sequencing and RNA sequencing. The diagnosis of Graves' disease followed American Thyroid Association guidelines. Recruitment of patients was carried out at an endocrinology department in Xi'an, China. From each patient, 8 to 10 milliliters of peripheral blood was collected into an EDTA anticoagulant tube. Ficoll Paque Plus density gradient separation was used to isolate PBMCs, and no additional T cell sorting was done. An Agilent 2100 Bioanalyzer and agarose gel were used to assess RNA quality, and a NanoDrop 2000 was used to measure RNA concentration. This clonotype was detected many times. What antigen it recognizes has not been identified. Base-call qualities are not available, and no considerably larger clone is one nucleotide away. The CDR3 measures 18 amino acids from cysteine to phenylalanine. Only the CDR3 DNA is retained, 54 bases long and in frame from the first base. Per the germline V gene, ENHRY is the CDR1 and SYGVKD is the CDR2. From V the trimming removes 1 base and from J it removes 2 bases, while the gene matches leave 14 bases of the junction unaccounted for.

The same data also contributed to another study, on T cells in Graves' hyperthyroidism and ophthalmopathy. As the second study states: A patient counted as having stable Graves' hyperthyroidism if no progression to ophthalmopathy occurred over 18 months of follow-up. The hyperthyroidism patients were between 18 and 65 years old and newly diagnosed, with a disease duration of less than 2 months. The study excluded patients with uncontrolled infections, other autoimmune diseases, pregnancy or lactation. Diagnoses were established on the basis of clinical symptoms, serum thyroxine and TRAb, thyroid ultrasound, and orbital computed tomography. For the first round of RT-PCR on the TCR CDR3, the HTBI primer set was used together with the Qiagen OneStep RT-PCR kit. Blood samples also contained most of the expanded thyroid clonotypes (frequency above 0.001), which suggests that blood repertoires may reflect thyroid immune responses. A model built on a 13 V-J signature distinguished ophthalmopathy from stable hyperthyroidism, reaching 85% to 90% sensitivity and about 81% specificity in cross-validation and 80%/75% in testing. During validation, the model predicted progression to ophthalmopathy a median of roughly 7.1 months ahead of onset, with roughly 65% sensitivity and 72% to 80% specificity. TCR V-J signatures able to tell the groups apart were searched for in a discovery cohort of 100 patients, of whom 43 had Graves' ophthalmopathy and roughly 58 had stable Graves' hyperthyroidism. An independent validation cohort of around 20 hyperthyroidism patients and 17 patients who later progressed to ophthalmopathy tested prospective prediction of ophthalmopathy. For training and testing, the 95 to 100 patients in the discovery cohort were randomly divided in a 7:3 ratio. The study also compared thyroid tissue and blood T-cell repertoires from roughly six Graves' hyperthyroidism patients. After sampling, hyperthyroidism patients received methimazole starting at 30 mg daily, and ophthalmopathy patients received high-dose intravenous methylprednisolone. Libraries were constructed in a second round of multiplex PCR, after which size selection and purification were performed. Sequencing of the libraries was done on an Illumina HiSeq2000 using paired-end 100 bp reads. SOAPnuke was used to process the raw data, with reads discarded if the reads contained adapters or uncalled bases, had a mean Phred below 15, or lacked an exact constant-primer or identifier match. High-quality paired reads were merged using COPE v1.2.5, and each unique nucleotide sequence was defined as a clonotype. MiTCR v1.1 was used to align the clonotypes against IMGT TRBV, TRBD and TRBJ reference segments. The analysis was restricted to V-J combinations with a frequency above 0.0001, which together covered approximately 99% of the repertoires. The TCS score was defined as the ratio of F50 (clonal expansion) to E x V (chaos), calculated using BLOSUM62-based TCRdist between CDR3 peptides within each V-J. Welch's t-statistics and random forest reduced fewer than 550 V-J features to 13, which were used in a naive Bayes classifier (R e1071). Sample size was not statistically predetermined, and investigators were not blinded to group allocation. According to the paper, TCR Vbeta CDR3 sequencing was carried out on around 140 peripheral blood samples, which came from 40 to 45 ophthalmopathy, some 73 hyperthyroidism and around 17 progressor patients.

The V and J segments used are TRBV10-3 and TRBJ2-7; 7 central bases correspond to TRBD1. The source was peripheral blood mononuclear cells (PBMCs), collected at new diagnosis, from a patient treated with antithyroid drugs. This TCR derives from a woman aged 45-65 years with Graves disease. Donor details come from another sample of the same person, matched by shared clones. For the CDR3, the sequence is CAISELPTPRQGTYEQYF. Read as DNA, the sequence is TGTGCCATCAGTGAGTTGCCCACCCCGAGACAGGGTACCTACGAGCAGTACTTC.